The 27 T cell receptor beta chains below were found in one sample sequenced in a study of OX40 agonist ivuxolimab in advanced cancers. Libraries were prepared by immunoSEQ multiplex PCR; TCRdb keeps only in-frame clonotypes and omits some of them. The sample holds some 60,000 clones, about 90% seen once. The sequenced sample was CD4+ or CD8+ T cells sorted from blood, obtained in a trial of the OX40 agonist ivuxolimab. These receptors came from an adult with an advanced solid tumor such as melanoma, head and neck, liver or kidney cancer.

This clone was observed a few times. V gene TRBV30 combines with J gene TRBJ1-5; D is unresolved. The V end lost 3 bases, the J end lost 8 bases, and 14 bases lay between the germline ends. This CDR3 region has 13 residues. Germline V gives CDR1 GTSNPN, CDR2 SVGIG (reference sequence). The CDR3 protein is CAWRGRREEPQHF. Here the CDR3 DNA reads TGTGCCTGGAGGGGCCGGAGAGAGGAGCCCCAGCATTTT.

V usage is TRBV30 and J usage is TRBJ1-4; no firm D call. CDR1 is GTSNPN, CDR2 SVGIG, per germline (reference sequence). The CDR3 runs 14 residues. The V gene lost 2 bases and the J gene lost 1 base, with 8 bases spanning the gap. CDR3 nucleotide sequence: TGTGCCTGGAGTATTGGGCGAACTAATGAAAAACTGTTTTTT. Its protein is CAWSIGRTNEKLFF.

The rearrangement uses TRBV7-9 and TRBJ2-4; tentatively, D is TRBD1 or TRBD2 (6 bases each). The CDR3 spans 14 residues. Germline V gene sequence: CDR1 SEHNR, CDR2 FQNEAQ (reference sequence). Trimming took 8 bases from V and 2 from J, leaving 13 bases between them. The CDR3 region has the DNA TGTGCCAGCGCATGGGGGGCTACCAAAAACATTCAGTACTTC. This translates into CASAWGATKNIQYF.

This clone was counted once. This chain links TRBV5-5 with TRBJ2-5; 7 nucleotides match TRBD2. Germline V gives CDR1 SGHKS, CDR2 YYEKEE (reference sequence). This CDR3 region has 17 residues. Germline trimming cut 1 base from V and 2 bases from J; bases unmatched to any gene: 11. CDR3 residues: CASSLQVGGPVQETQYF. DNA of the CDR3: TGTGCCAGCAGCTTGCAGGTGGGAGGGCCTGTTCAAGAGACCCAGTACTTC.

This clone was picked up a small number of times. The rearrangement links TRBV7-9 to TRBJ2-7; D not certain. Germline V CDR1 and CDR2: SEHNR, FQNEAQ (reference sequence). The germline V and J ends were trimmed by 6 bases and 4 bases, with 13 bases remaining between them. This CDR3 has 13 amino acids. The CDR3 sequence: CASSPRAVYEQYF. As DNA, the CDR3 is TGTGCCAGCAGTCCAAGGGCCGTTTACGAGCAGTACTTC. Based on the CDR3 plus reference TRBV7-9 and TRBJ2-7, the full variable domain is DTGVSQNPRHKITKRGQNVTFRCDPISEHNRLYWYRQTLGQGPEFLTYFQNEAQLEKSRLLSDRFSAERPKGSFSTLEIQRTEQGDSAMYLCASSPRAVYEQYFGPGTRLTVT.

The rearrangement links TRBV28 to TRBJ1-3; no definite D call. Germline V gene sequence: CDR1 MDHEN, CDR2 SYDVKM. The CDR3 is made up of 14 amino acids. The V end lost 7 bases, the J end lost 0 bases, and 10 bases lay between the germline ends. The CDR3 nucleotides read TGTGCCAGCACCTCCCCGAGCTCTGGAAACACCATATATTTT. Amino acid sequence: CASTSPSSGNTIYF.

The chain recombines TRBV11-3 with TRBJ2-7; no clear D gene. Germline CDR1 is SGHNT and CDR2 is YENEEA. The CDR3 is 16 amino acids. V was pared by 2 bases and J by 2 bases, with 16 bases between. CDR3 in amino acids: CASSLRITSRTYEQYF. The CDR3 nucleotides are TGTGCCAGCAGCTTAAGAATCACCTCACGGACCTACGAGCAGTACTTC.

This rearrangement joins TRBV7-3 to TRBJ2-1, with 11 bases aligning to TRBD2. CDR1 SGHTA and CDR2 FQGTGA come from the germline V gene. The CDR3 has 16 amino acids. V lost 0 bases, J lost 8 bases, and 6 bases stayed unmatched. The CDR3 coding sequence is TGTGCCAGCAGCTTAACGTTTAGCGGGAGGGATGATGAGCAGTTCTTC. It is translated as CASSLTFSGRDDEQFF.

The V and J genes are TRBV4-3 and TRBJ2-3, with 8 bases lining up with TRBD2. Germline CDR1 LGHNA, CDR2 YSLEER. J lost 0 bases, V lost 5 bases, and 4 bases had no gene match. There are 15 residues in the CDR3. The DNA for the CDR3 is TGCGCCAGCAGCTCTAGCGGGTCTAGCACAGATACGCAGTATTTT. Amino acid sequence: CASSSSGSSTDTQYF.

This chain connects TRBV7-2 to TRBJ1-5, with 7 bases matching TRBD1. CDR1 is SGHTA, CDR2 FQGNSA, per germline. J gave up 7 bases and V 3 bases, and 6 bases lay outside the gene matches. The CDR3 extends over 14 amino acids. The CDR3 nucleotides are TGTGCCAGCAGCTTTGGACAGGCCGGGCAGCCCCAGCATTTT. It translates to CASSFGQAGQPQHF. Variable domain in full (rest from reference TRBV7-2 and TRBJ1-5): GAGVSQSPSNKVTEKGKDVELRCDPISGHTALYWYRQSLGQGLEFLIYFQGNSAPDKSGLPSDRFSAERTGGSVSTLTIQRTQQEDSAVYLCASSFGQAGQPQHFGDGTRLSIL.

The J gene is TRBJ2-1, the V gene TRBV7-3; D not certain. The CDR3 is made up of 15 amino acids. Trimming shortened V by 5 bases and J by 4 bases, and 15 bases separated the two germline ends. The germline V gene has CDR1 SGHTA and CDR2 FQGTGA. CDR3 nucleotides: TGTGCCAGCAGCGCATGGACCTCCAGGTACAATGAGCAGTTCTTC. The encoded protein is CASSAWTSRYNEQFF.

The rearrangement joins TRBV9 to TRBJ2-1; tentative D call: TRBD1 (5 bases). Germline V gene sequence: CDR1 SGDLS, CDR2 YYNGEE. The V end was cut by 1 base, the J end by 3 bases, with 11 bases between. There are 15 residues in the CDR3. DNA of the CDR3: TGTGCCAGCAGCGTACAGGGCGCCTACTACAATGAGCAGTTCTTC. Encoded protein: CASSVQGAYYNEQFF.

The chain employs TRBV29-1 and TRBJ1-2, with 11 bases aligning to TRBD1. The CDR3 covers 14 residues. Germline-derived CDR1 and CDR2 are SQVTM and ANQGSEA. Germline trimming cut 5 bases from V and 7 bases from J; bases unmatched to any gene: 9. The chain's CDR3 is CSVPGTGGLSGYTF. Here the CDR3 DNA reads TGCAGCGTTCCCGGGACAGGGGGTCTCTCTGGCTACACCTTC.

This clone occurred once. V usage is TRBV4-1 and J usage is TRBJ2-7; 9 nucleotides agree with TRBD2. CDR1 MGHRA and CDR2 YSYEKL come from the germline V gene. After removal of 4 bases from V and 5 bases from J, the junction contained 6 bases not matched to a gene. The CDR3 spans 14 residues. CDR3 in DNA: TGCGCCAGCAGCCTGTCCGGGACTAGCCACGAGCAGTACTTC. Protein: CASSLSGTSHEQYF.

The sample holds a few counts of this clone. The chain recombines TRBV29-1 with TRBJ2-3; maybe TRBD1 (6 bases). CDR1 is SQVTM, CDR2 ANQGSEA, per germline. The CDR3 has 13 amino acids. Trimming stripped 5 bases from V and 1 base from J, with 10 bases between. The CDR3 DNA reads TGCAGCGTTAACAGGGCAGGCACAGATACGCAGTATTTT. Amino acid sequence: CSVNRAGTDTQYF.

The rearrangement uses TRBV2 and TRBJ2-2, with D maybe TRBD1 (6 bases). CDR1 and CDR2 from the germline V gene are SNHLY and FYNNEI. The CDR3 length is 15 residues. V lost 3 bases and J 0 bases, leaving 8 bases between the germline ends. Here the CDR3 DNA reads TGTGCCAGCAGTGACTGGGGGCCGAACACCGGGGAGCTGTTTTTT. Amino acid sequence: CASSDWGPNTGELFF.

This clone was observed once. This rearrangement joins TRBV11-2 to TRBJ2-3; D remains unclear. V was cut by 7 bases and J by 4 bases, with 12 bases left in between. Germline V CDR1 and CDR2: SGHAT, FQNNGV. The CDR3 is 13 amino acids. The CDR3 protein is CASTLTGSDTQYF. The CDR3 region has the DNA TGTGCCAGCACATTAACGGGTTCAGATACGCAGTATTTT.

The J gene is TRBJ2-3, the V gene TRBV5-5; D tentatively fits TRBD1 or TRBD2 (5 bases each). From germline, CDR1 is SGHKS and CDR2 YYEKEE (reference sequence). Trimming left V 3 bases short and J 0 bases short, with 11 bases between. This CDR3 contains 15 residues. In DNA form, the CDR3 reads TGTGCCAGCAGCTGGGGGACGGTAAGCACAGATACGCAGTATTTT. Its translation is CASSWGTVSTDTQYF.

V usage is TRBV5-1 and J usage is TRBJ2-3; 7 nucleotides align to TRBD2. Trimming cost V 0 bases and J 2 bases; bases outside gene matches: 9. Germline V gives CDR1 SGHRS, CDR2 YFSETQ. The length of the CDR3 is 17 residues. For the CDR3, the DNA is TGCGCCAGCAGCTTGGGGGGCACTAGCGCTTCCACAGATACGCAGTATTTT. Translation gives CASSLGGTSASTDTQYF.

This clone was counted once. The gene calls are TRBV11-2 and TRBJ2-1; D is possibly TRBD1 or TRBD2 (5 bases each). Trimming shortened V by 6 bases and J by 1 base, and 16 bases separated the two germline ends. The germline CDR1 and CDR2 sequences are SGHAT and FQNNGV. This CDR3 contains 16 residues. This CDR3 reads CASRPSGTASYNEQFF. The CDR3 nucleotides are TGTGCCAGCAGGCCCTCCGGGACCGCTTCCTACAATGAGCAGTTCTTC. Full variable domain (remainder filled in from reference TRBV11-2 and TRBJ2-1): EAGVAQSPRYKIIEKRQSVAFWCNPISGHATLYWYQQILGQGPKLLIQFQNNGVVDDSQLPKDRFSAERLKGVDSTLKIQPAKLEDSAVYLCASRPSGTASYNEQFFGPGTRLTVL.

CDR3 nucleotides: TGTGCCAGCAACAAGGTGAACTATGGCTACACCTTC. This codes for CASNKVNYGYTF. V is TRBV19 and J is TRBJ1-2; no clear D. Germline V CDR1 and CDR2: LNHDA, SQIVND (reference sequence). This CDR3 has 12 residues. With 9 bases removed from V and 2 bases from J, the gap between germline ends came to 10 bases.

This chain uses TRBV5-1 with TRBJ2-7; TRBD1 might be the D (6 bases). The CDR3 is 14 residues long. Deletions cut 0 bases from V and 1 base from J, with 8 bases between. CDR1 is SGHRS and CDR2 is YFSETQ in the germline V gene. Here the CDR3 DNA reads TGCGCCAGCAGCTTGGGGGGGCCTTCCTACGAGCAGTACTTC. It yields the protein CASSLGGPSYEQYF.

Only a few counts were recorded for this clone. The V call is TRBV9, the J call TRBJ2-7; D is possibly TRBD1 or TRBD2 (5 bases each). The germline V and J ends were trimmed by 0 bases and 4 bases, with 17 bases remaining between them. Germline values: CDR1 SGDLS, CDR2 YYNGEE. The CDR3 extends over 16 amino acids. This CDR3 is CASSVEGDPFVYEQYF. The CDR3 nucleotides read TGTGCCAGCAGCGTAGAAGGGGACCCGTTCGTTTACGAGCAGTACTTC.

This clone was observed a handful of times. At the DNA level, this CDR3 is encoded by other sequences in the same sample as well. The chain is built from TRBV11-3 and TRBJ1-3; no firm D call. Germline assignment: CDR1 SGHNT and CDR2 YENEEA. The ends were cut back, 3 bases at V and 3 bases at J, with 6 bases in the middle. The CDR3 spans 13 residues. Here the CDR3 DNA reads TGTGCCAGCAGCTTTCACAATGGAAACACCATATATTTT. Translation gives CASSFHNGNTIYF.

The CDR3 DNA is TGTGCCAGCAGCCAGGCACTAGGACCTACGCAGTATTTT. Its translation is CASSQALGPTQYF. The J gene is TRBJ2-3, the V gene TRBV14, with D possibly being TRBD2 (5 bases). The CDR3 consists of 13 residues. V shed 3 bases and J shed 8 bases, with 12 bases lying between them. Germline CDR1 SGHDN, CDR2 FVKESK.

The CDR3 region has the DNA TGTGCCAGCAGCTTCCGGGACAGGGTCTACGGCTACACCTTC. Its protein is CASSFRDRVYGYTF. V gene TRBV5-4 combines with J gene TRBJ1-2, with 9 bases fitting TRBD1. Germline V gene lookup returns CDR1 SGHNT and CDR2 YYREEE (reference sequence). There are 14 residues in the CDR3. V lost 2 bases to trimming and J lost 8 bases; unmatched junction nucleotides: 7.

The chain joins TRBV11-3 to TRBJ2-5; D may be TRBD1 (6 bases). The CDR3 is 13 amino acids. Per germline, CDR1 SGHNT and CDR2 YENEEA. Trimming removed 2 bases from V and 3 bases from J, with 7 bases in between. As DNA, the CDR3 is TGTGCCAGCAGCTTACCAGGGGAAGAGACCCAGTACTTC. It translates to CASSLPGEETQYF.